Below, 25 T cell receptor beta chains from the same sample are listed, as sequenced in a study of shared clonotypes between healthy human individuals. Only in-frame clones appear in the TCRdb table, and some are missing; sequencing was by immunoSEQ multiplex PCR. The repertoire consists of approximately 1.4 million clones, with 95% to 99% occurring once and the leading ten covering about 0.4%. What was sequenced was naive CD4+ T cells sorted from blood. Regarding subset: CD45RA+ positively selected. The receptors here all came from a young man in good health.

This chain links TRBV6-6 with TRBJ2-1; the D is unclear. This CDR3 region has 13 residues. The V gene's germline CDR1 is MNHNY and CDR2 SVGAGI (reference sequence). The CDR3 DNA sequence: TGTACCATTGGGCAGAGCTCCTACAATGAGCAGTTCTTC. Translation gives CTIGQSSYNEQFF.

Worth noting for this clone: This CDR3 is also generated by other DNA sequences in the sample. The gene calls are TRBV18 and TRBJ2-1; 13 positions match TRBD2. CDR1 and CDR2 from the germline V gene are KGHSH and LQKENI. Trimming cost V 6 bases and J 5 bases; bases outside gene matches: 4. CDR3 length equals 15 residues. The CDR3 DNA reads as TGTGCCAGCTCCCTCGGACTAGCGGGGGACAATGAGCAGTTCTTC. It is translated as CASSLGLAGDNEQFF.

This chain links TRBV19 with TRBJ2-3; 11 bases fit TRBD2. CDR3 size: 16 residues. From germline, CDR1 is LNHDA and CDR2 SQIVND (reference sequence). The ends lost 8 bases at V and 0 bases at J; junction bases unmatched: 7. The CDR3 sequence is CASAPGLAVSTDTQYF. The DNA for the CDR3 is TGTGCCAGTGCCCCGGGACTAGCGGTTAGCACAGATACGCAGTATTTT.

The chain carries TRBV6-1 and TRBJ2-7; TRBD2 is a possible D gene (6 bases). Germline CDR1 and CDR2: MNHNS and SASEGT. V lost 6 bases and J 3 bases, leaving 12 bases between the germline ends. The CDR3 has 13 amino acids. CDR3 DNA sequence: TGTGCCAGCAGAATGGGACTTATCTACGAGCAGTACTTC. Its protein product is CASRMGLIYEQYF.

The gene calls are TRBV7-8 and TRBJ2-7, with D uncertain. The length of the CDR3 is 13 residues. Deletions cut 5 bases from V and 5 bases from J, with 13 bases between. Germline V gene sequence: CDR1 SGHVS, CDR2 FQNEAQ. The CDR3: CASSATPRDEQYF. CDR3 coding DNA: TGTGCCAGCAGCGCAACACCCCGGGACGAGCAGTACTTC.

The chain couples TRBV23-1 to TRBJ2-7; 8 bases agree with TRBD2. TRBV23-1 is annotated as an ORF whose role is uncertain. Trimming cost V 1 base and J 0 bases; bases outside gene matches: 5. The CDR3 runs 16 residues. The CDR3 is CASSQWSGGSSYEQYF. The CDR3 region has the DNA TGCGCCAGCAGTCAATGGAGCGGGGGAAGCTCCTACGAGCAGTACTTC.

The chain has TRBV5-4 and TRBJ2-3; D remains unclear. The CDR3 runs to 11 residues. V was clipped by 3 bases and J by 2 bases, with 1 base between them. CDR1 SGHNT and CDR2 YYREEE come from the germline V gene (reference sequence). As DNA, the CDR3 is TGTGCCAGCAGCTACACAGATACGCAGTATTTT. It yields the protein CASSYTDTQYF. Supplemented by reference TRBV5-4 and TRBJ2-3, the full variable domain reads ETGVTQSPTHLIKTRGQQVTLRCSSQSGHNTVSWYQQALGQGPQFIFQYYREEENGRGNFPPRFSGLQFPNYSSELNVNALELDDSALYLCASSYTDTQYFGPGTRLTVL.

DNA for the CDR3: TGTGCCAGCAGCCAAGACTCCGACAGACCCTACGAGCAGTACTTC. As protein: CASSQDSDRPYEQYF. The genes are TRBV4-2 and TRBJ2-5, with D possibly TRBD1 on 5 matching bases. Near its end, the DNA agrees better with TRBJ2-7, so the J call may be wrong. The germline V gene encodes CDR1 LGHNA and CDR2 YNFKEQ. The CDR3 spans 15 residues.

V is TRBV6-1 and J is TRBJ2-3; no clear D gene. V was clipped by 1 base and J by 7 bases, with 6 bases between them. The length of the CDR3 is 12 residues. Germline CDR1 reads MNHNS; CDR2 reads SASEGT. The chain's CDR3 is CASSEGLNTQYF. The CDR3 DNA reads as TGTGCCAGCAGTGAAGGCCTCAATACGCAGTATTTT.

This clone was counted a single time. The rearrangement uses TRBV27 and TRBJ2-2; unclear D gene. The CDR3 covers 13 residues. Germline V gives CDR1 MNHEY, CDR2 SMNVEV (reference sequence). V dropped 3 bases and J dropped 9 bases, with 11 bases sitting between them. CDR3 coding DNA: TGTGCCAGCAGTTTTCAGGAATCCCGGGAGCTGTTTTTT. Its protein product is CASSFQESRELFF.

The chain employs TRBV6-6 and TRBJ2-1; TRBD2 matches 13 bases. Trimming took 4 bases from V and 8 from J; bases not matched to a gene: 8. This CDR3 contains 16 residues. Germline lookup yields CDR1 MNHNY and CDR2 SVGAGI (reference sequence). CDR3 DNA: TGTGCCAGCAGTTTCGCACTCGGGACTAGCGGGGATGAGCAGTTCTTC. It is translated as CASSFALGTSGDEQFF.

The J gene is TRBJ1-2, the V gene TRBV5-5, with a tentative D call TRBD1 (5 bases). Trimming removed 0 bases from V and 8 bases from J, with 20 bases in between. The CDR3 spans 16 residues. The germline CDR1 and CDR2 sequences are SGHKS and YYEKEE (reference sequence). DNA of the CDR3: TGTGCCAGCAGCTTGGCCATGGCAGGGCAGAGTGAAGGCTACACCTTC. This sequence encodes CASSLAMAGQSEGYTF. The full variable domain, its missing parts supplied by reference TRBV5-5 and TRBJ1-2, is DAGVTQSPTHLIKTRGQQVTLRCSPISGHKSVSWYQQVLGQGPQFIFQYYEKEERGRGNFPDRFSARQFPNYSSELNVNALLLGDSALYLCASSLAMAGQSEGYTFGSGTRLTVV.

The CDR3 bases are TGTGCCAGCAGCCCTCAAAGTAACACTGAAGCTTTCTTT. Protein sequence: CASSPQSNTEAFF. The J gene is TRBJ1-1, the V gene TRBV7-3; D gene unclear. V lost 5 bases and J 2 bases, leaving 9 bases between the germline ends. Germline CDR1 and CDR2: SGHTA and FQGTGA. The CDR3 spans 13 residues.

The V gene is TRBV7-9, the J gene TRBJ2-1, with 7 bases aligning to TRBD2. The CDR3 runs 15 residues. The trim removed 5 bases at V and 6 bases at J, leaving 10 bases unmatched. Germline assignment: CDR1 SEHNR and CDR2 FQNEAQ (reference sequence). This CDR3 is CASSPPGGVGNEQFF. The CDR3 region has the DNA TGTGCCAGCAGCCCGCCGGGGGGAGTCGGCAATGAGCAGTTCTTC.

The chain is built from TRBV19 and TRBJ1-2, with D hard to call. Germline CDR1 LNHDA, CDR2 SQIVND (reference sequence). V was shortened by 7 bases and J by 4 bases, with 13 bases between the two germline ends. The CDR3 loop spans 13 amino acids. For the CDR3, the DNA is TGTGCCAGTACTCTTTTGGAGGGCTATGGCTACACCTTC. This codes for CASTLLEGYGYTF.

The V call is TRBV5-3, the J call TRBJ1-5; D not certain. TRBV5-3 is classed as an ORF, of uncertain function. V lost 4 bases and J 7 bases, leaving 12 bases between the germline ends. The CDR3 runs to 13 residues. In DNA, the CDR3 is TGTGCCAGAAGCCTGACTTTTGTCCAGCCCCAGCATTTT. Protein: CARSLTFVQPQHF.

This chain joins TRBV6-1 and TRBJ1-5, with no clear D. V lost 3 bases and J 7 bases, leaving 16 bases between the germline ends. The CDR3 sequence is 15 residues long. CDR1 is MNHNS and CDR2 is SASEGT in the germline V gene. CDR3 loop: CASSDLSAGDQPQHF. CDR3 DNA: TGTGCCAGCAGTGATTTGTCGGCAGGCGACCAGCCCCAGCATTTT.

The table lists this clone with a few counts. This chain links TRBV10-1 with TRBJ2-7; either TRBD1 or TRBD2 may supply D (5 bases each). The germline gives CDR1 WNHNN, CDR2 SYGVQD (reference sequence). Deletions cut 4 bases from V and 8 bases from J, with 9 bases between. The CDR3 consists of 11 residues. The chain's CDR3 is CASSGGAQQYF. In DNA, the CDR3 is TGCGCCAGCAGTGGAGGGGCTCAGCAGTACTTC.

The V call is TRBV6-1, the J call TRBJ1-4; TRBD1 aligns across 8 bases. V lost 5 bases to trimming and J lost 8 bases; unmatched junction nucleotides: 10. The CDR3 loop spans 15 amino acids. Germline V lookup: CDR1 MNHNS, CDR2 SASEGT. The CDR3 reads CASSTTGTGDEKLFF. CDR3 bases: TGTGCCAGCAGTACTACGGGGACAGGCGACGAAAAACTGTTTTTT.

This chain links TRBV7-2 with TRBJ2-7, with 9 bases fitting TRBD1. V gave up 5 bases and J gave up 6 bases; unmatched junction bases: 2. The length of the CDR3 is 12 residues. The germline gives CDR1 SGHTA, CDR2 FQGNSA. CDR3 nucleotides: TGTGCCAGCAGCCGGGACAGGGCCGAGCAGTACTTC. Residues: CASSRDRAEQYF.

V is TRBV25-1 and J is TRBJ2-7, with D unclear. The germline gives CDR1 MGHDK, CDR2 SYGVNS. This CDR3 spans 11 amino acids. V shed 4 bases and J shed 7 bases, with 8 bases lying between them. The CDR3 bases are TGTGCCAGCAGTGGACTGTTAGAGCAGTACTTC. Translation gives CASSGLLEQYF.

CDR3 coding DNA: TGTGCCAGCAGTCTAACTCGACAGCCCCTCCTGACTAATGAAAAACTGTTTTTT. Amino acid sequence: CASSLTRQPLLTNEKLFF. The V and J genes are TRBV27 and TRBJ1-4; D may be TRBD1 (5 bases). The CDR3 has 18 amino acids. Looked up from germline, CDR1 is MNHEY and CDR2 is SMNVEV (reference sequence). Trimming took off 5 bases at V and 2 bases at J, with 21 bases between the two ends. Based on the CDR3 plus reference TRBV27 and TRBJ1-4, the full variable domain is EAQVTQNPRYLITVTGKKLTVTCSQNMNHEYMSWYRQDPGLGLRQIYYSMNVEVTDKGDVPEGYKVSRKEKRNFPLILESPSPNQTSLYFCASSLTRQPLLTNEKLFFGSGTQLSVL.

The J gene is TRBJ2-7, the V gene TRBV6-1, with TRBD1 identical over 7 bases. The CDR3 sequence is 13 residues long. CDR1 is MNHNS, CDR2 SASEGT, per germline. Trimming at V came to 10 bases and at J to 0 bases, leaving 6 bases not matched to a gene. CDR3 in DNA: TGTGCCAAACGGGACAGAAGCTCCTACGAGCAGTACTTC. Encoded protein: CAKRDRSSYEQYF.

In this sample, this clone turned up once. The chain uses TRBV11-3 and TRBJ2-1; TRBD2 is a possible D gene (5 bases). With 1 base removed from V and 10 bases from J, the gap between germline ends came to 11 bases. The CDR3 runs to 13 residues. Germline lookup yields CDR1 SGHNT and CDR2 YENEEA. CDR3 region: CASSLAVLGEQFF. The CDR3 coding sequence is TGTGCCAGCAGCTTAGCCGTACTAGGGGAGCAGTTCTTC.

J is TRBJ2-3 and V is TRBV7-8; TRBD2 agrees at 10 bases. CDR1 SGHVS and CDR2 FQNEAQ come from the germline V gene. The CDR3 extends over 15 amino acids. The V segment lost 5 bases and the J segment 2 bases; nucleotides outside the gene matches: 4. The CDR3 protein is CASSQREGLTDTQYF. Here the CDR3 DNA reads TGTGCCAGCAGCCAGCGGGAGGGTCTCACAGATACGCAGTATTTT.